Listed below are T cell receptor beta chains from one sample, sequenced in a study of memory CD4+ T cells and cytomegalovirus serostatus. Some clones are missing from TCRdb's copy, which holds only in-frame ones; the method was immunoSEQ multiplex PCR. This table has approximately 61,000 clones, roughly 75% appearing once. Sequenced material: memory CD4+ T cells from blood. These receptors came from an adult in good health and CMV-seronegative. Some clones in this sample may be carry-over from other donors' samples. CDR3s include the opening cysteine and the closing phenylalanine or tryptophan. The D gene is left open where the match is weak. Not all rows give a size; the values are once, few, many and, for expanded clones, a class.

>.|TRBV6-1|TRBJ1-1|.
TGTGCCAGCAGTATTATAGGGTCGGACACTGAAGCTTTCTTT
CASSIIGSDTEAFF
>TRBD1|TRBV4-2|TRBJ1-5|.
TGTGCCAGCAGCCCAGGGGGGGCTGGTAATCAGCCCCAGCATTTT
CASSPGGAGNQPQHF
>TRBD2|TRBV7-2|TRBJ2-5|.
TGTGCCAGCAGCCGACTAGCGGGAAGGGAGACCCAGTACTTC
CASSRLAGRETQYF
>.|TRBV10-2|TRBJ2-1|.
TGCGCCAGCAGTGAGGACAGGAGCTCCTACAATGAGCAGTTCTTC
CASSEDRSSYNEQFF
>.|TRBV7-2|TRBJ2-2|once
TGTGCCAGCAGCCGCCCGACGGGACCTAACACCGGGGAGCTGTTTTTT
CASSRPTGPNTGELFF
>TRBD1|TRBV19|TRBJ2-3|.
TGTGCCAGTAGTCCGGGACAGGGCACAGATACGCAGTATTTT
CASSPGQGTDTQYF
>.|TRBV10-2|TRBJ2-5|.
TGCGCCAGCAGTGAATGGGGGGGCGGAGAGACCCAGTACTTC
CASSEWGGGETQYF
>TRBD1|TRBV7-2|TRBJ1-1|.
TGTGCCAGCAGCTTAGGGGACAGGAGGAACACTGAAGCTTTCTTT
CASSLGDRRNTEAFF
>TRBD1|TRBV19|TRBJ2-5|.
TGTGCCAGTAGTATATACGGGACAGGGGTAGAGACCCAGTACTTC
CASSIYGTGVETQYF
>.|TRBV12-5|TRBJ2-2|.
TGTGCTAGTGGTTTGGTACTGGGGAACACCGGGGAGCTGTTTTTT
CASGLVLGNTGELFF
>.|TRBV6-6|TRBJ1-6|.
TGTGCCAGCACCCAAGATATAATTTCACCCCTCCACTTT
CASTQDIISPLHF
>.|TRBV28|TRBJ1-2|.
TGTGCCAGCAGTTACAACCTCTATGGCTACACCTTC
CASSYNLYGYTF
>.|TRBV18|TRBJ1-1|.
TGTGCCAGCTCACCAGACGGGTGGGGGTCCCACCTGAACACTGAAGCTTTCTTT
CASSPDGWGSHLNTEAFF
>.|TRBV6-6|TRBJ1-2|.
TGTGCCAGCAGCCCAAGGAGTACGGCTCCGAGGGGCTACACCTTC
CASSPRSTAPRGYTF
>.|TRBV19|TRBJ1-5|.
TGTGCCAGTACCCCGACAGGCGATAGCAATCAGCCCCAGCATTTT
CASTPTGDSNQPQHF
>.|TRBV7-9|TRBJ2-7|.
TGTGCCAGCAGCTTCGAAGGAGAGACCTACGAGCAGTACTTC
CASSFEGETYEQYF
>.|TRBV25-1|TRBJ1-3|.
TGTGCCAGCAGTTCCCGGGCAGGCCTCTCTGGAAACACCATATATTTT
CASSSRAGLSGNTIYF
>.|TRBV4-3|TRBJ1-5|.
TGCGCCAGCAGCCAAGTTAGGGGGATTCAGCCCCAGCATTTT
CASSQVRGIQPQHF
>.|TRBV4-2|TRBJ2-1|.
TGTGCCAGCAGCCAAGATTACCTCAGGCGCTGGTCCTACAATGAGCAGTTCTTC
CASSQDYLRRWSYNEQFF
>.|TRBV27|TRBJ2-7|.
TGTGCCAGCAGCCTTCGCGCGACCTACGAGCAGTACTTC
CASSLRATYEQYF
>.|TRBV5-6|TRBJ1-3|.
TGTGCCAGCAGCGCATCAGGGGTGGCAGGAAACACCACATATTTT
CASSASGVAGNTTYF
>.|TRBV11-2|TRBJ1-6|.
TGTGCCAGCCGTGAACAGGGAGCGAATTCACCCCTCCACTTT
CASREQGANSPLHF
>.|TRBV7-9|TRBJ2-7|.
TGTGCCAGCAGCTTAGAAGTAGGCGAGCAGTACTTC
CASSLEVGEQYF
>TRBD2|TRBV7-3|TRBJ2-2|.
TGTGCCAGCAGCTTAACGGGTCTAGCGGGAGCCGGGGAGCTGTTTTTT
CASSLTGLAGAGELFF
>.|TRBV13|TRBJ1-4|.
TGTGCCAGCAGCTTATCGGGAGAAAAACTGTTTTTT
CASSLSGEKLFF
>.|TRBV4-3|TRBJ1-1|.
TGCGCCAGCAGCCAAGATTGGGGGGCAGGCACTGAAGCTTTCTTT
CASSQDWGAGTEAFF
>TRBD1|TRBV15|TRBJ2-7|.
TGTGCCACCAGCAGGGGGACAGGGCCCTACGAGCAGTACTTC
CATSRGTGPYEQYF
>TRBD2|TRBV29-1|TRBJ2-2|.
TGCAGCGTTGAAGGACTAGCGGGAATGAACACCGGGGAGCTGTTTTTT
CSVEGLAGMNTGELFF
>.|TRBV18|TRBJ1-3|.
TGTGCCAGCTCACGCGAGCGTCCGGCTGGAAACACCATATATTTT
CASSRERPAGNTIYF